The 6 T cell receptor beta chains presented below share a single source sample, sequenced in a study of T cell changes during pregnancy in multiple sclerosis. Here immunoSEQ multiplex PCR was the method, and the copy in TCRdb shows in-frame clones only, minus some. Of about 70,000 clones in the sample, over 90% were seen once. The sequencing here drew on CD4+ T cells from peripheral blood mononuclear cells, taken after pregnancy. These receptors were collected from a female donor with multiple sclerosis, enrolled in a pregnancy study.

The chain links TRBV9 to TRBJ2-2; 11 bases line up with TRBD1. The V gene end was trimmed by 0 bases and the J gene end by 7 bases; junction bases not matched to a gene: 2. CDR1 SGDLS and CDR2 YYNGEE come from the germline V gene. This CDR3 has 15 amino acids. CDR3 sequence (DNA): TGTGCCAGCAGCGTAGGGACAGGGGGCCACGGGGAGCTGTTTTTT. Translation gives CASSVGTGGHGELFF.

V usage is TRBV2 and J usage is TRBJ1-1; D call uncertain. CDR3 length equals 13 residues. The germline V gene has CDR1 SNHLY and CDR2 FYNNEI. Trimming cost V 6 bases and J 1 base, with 9 bases left between them. CDR3 DNA sequence: TGTGCCAGCAGGGAGACCGAGAACACTGAAGCTTTCTTT. Amino acids: CASRETENTEAFF.

The V call is TRBV7-3, the J call TRBJ2-3, with D tentatively TRBD2 (5 bases). CDR1 is SGHTA, CDR2 FQGTGA, per germline. This CDR3 has 11 residues. The V end lost 6 bases, the J end lost 10 bases, and 11 bases lay between the germline ends. The CDR3 reads CASSLGSAQYF. The CDR3 DNA reads TGTGCCAGCAGTTTAGGTAGCGCGCAGTATTTT.

The chain is built from TRBV6-5 and TRBJ2-3, with D possibly matching TRBD1 (6 bases). Per the germline V gene, CDR1 is MNHEY and CDR2 is SVGAGI. This CDR3 spans 15 amino acids. V dropped 2 bases and J dropped 4 bases, with 13 bases sitting between them. CDR3 sequence: CASSYLGGAADTQYF. The CDR3 DNA reads TGTGCCAGCAGTTACCTTGGGGGCGCGGCAGATACGCAGTATTTT.

As to this clone: Mismatch with germline at one junction end may stem from a read error. The CDR3 here is CASSSPQGPRSF. CDR3 bases: TGTGCCAGTAGTAGCCCACAGGGCCCGAGGTCCTTC. The rearrangement joins TRBV19 to TRBJ1-2; possibly TRBD1 for D (6 bases). Per the germline V gene, CDR1 is LNHDA and CDR2 is SQIVND (reference sequence). The CDR3 sequence is 12 residues long. The full variable domain, rest sourced from reference TRBV19 and TRBJ1-2, is DGGITQSPKYLFRKEGQNVTLSCEQNLNHDAMYWYRQDPGQGLRLIYYSQIVNDFQKGDIAEGYSVSREKKESFPLTVTSAQKNPTAFYLCASSSPQGPRSFGSGTRLTVV.

This chain links TRBV13 with TRBJ2-7, with 12 bases lining up with TRBD2. The CDR3 extends over 17 amino acids. V was clipped by 2 bases and J by 6 bases; unmatched bases: 11. Germline assignment: CDR1 PRHDT and CDR2 FYEKMQ (reference sequence). As DNA, the CDR3 is TGTGCCAGCAGCTTAACAGGGAGACTAGCGGGAGAGACCGAGCAGTACTTC. Its translation is CASSLTGRLAGETEQYF.